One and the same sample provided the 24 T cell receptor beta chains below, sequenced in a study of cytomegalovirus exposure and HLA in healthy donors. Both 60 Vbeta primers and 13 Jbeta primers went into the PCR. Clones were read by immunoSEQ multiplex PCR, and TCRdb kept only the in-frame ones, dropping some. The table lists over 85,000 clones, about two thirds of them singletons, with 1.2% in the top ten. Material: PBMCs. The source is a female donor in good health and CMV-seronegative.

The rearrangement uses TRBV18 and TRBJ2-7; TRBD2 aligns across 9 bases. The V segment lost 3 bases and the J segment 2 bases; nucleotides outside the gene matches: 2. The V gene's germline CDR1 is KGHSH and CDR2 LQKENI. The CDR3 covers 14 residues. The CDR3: CASSPSGGPYEQYF. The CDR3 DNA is TGTGCCAGCTCACCTAGCGGGGGTCCCTACGAGCAGTACTTC.

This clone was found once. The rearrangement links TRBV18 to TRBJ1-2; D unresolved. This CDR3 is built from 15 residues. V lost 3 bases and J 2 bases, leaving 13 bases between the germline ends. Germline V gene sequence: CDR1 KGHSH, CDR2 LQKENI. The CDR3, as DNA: TGTGCCAGCTCACCCGTACAAAACCCCAACTATGGCTACACCTTC. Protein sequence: CASSPVQNPNYGYTF.

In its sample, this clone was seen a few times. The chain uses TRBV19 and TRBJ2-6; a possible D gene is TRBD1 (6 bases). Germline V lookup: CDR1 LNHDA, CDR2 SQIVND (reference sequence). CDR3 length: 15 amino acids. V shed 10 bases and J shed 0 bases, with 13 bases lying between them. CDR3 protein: CATTGPPSGANVLTF. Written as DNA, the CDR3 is TGTGCCACTACAGGGCCCCCCTCTGGGGCCAACGTCCTGACTTTC.

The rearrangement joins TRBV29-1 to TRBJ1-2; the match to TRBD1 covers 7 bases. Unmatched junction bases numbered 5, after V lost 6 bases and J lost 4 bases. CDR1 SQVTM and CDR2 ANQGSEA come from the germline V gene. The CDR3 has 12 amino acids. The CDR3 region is CSVGDSPYGYTF. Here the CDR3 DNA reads TGCAGCGTGGGGGACAGCCCCTATGGCTACACCTTC.

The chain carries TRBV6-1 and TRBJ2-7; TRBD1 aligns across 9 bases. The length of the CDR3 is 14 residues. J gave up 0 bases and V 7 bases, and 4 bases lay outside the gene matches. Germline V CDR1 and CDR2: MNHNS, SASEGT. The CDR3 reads CASIPGQGSYEQYF. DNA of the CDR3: TGTGCCAGCATTCCGGGACAGGGCTCCTACGAGCAGTACTTC.

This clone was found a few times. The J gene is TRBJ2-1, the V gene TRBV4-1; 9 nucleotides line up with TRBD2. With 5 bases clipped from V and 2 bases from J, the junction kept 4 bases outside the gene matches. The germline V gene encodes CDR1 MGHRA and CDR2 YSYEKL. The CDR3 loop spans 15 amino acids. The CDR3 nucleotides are TGCGCCAGCAGCGGCTCTAGCGGGGCCTACAATGAGCAGTTCTTC. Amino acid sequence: CASSGSSGAYNEQFF.

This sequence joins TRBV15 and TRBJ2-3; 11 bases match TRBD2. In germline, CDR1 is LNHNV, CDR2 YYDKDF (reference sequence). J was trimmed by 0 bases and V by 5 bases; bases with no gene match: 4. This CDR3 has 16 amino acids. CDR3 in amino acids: CATSELAGASTDTQYF. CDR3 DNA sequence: TGTGCCACCAGCGAACTAGCGGGGGCAAGCACAGATACGCAGTATTTT. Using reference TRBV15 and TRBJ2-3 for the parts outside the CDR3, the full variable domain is DAMVIQNPRYQVTQFGKPVTLSCSQTLNHNVMYWYQQKSSQAPKLLFHYYDKDFNNEADTPDNFQSRRPNTSFCFLDIRSPGLGDTAMYLCATSELAGASTDTQYFGPGTRLTVL.

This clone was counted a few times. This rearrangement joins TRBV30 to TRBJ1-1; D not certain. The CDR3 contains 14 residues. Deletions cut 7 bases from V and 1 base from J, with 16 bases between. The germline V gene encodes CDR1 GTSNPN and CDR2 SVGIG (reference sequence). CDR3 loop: CASDKEGGNTEAFF. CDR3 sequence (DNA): TGTGCCTCCGATAAGGAGGGAGGGAACACTGAAGCTTTCTTT.

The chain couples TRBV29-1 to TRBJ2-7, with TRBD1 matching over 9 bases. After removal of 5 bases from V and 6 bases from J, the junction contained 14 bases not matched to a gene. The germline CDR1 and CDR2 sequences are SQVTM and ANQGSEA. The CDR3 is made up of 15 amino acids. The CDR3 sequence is CSVKTQGATITEQYF. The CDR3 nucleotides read TGCAGCGTTAAGACACAGGGGGCGACAATAACCGAGCAGTACTTC.

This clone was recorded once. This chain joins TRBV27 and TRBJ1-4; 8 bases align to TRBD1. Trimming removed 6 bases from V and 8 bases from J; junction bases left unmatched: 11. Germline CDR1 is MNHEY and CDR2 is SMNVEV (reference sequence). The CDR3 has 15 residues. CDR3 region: CASSPRWGTGEKLFF. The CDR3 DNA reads TGTGCCAGCAGCCCCCGTTGGGGGACAGGCGAAAAACTGTTTTTT.

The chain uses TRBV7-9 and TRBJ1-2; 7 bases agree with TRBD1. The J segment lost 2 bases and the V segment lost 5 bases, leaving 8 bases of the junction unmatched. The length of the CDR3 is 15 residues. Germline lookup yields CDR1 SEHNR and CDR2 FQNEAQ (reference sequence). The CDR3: CASSNPGQLNYGYTF. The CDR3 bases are TGTGCCAGCAGCAACCCGGGACAGTTAAACTATGGCTACACCTTC.

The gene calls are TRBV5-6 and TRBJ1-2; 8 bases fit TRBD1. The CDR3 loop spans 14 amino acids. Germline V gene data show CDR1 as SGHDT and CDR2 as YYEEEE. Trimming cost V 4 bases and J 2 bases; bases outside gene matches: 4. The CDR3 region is CASSNGQGNYGYTF. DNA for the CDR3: TGTGCCAGCAGCAATGGACAGGGCAACTATGGCTACACCTTC.

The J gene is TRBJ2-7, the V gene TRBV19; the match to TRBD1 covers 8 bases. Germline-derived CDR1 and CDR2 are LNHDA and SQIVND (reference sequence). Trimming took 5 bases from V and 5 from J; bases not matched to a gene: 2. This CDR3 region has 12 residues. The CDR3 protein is CASSLDRDEQYF. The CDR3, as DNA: TGTGCCAGTAGTTTGGACAGGGACGAGCAGTACTTC.

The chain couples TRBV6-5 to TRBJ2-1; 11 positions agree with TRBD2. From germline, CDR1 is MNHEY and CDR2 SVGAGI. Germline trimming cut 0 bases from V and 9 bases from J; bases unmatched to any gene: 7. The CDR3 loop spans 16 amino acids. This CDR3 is CASSYSTSGIEGEQFF. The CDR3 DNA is TGTGCCAGCAGTTACTCGACTAGCGGGATCGAGGGTGAGCAGTTCTTC.

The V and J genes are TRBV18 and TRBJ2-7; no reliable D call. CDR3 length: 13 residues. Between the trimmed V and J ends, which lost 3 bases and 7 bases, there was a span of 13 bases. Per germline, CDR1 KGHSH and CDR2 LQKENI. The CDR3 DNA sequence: TGTGCCAGCTCACCCCAACCGGGTGGAGAGCAGTACTTC. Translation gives CASSPQPGGEQYF.

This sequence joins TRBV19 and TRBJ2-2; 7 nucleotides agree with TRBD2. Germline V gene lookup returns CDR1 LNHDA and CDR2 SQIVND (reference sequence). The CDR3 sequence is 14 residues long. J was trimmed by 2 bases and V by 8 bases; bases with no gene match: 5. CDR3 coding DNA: TGTGCCAGTCGCCGGGACTACAACACCGGGGAGCTGTTTTTT. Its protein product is CASRRDYNTGELFF. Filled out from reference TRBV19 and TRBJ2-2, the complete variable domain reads DGGITQSPKYLFRKEGQNVTLSCEQNLNHDAMYWYRQDPGQGLRLIYYSQIVNDFQKGDIAEGYSVSREKKESFPLTVTSAQKNPTAFYLCASRRDYNTGELFFGEGSRLTVL.

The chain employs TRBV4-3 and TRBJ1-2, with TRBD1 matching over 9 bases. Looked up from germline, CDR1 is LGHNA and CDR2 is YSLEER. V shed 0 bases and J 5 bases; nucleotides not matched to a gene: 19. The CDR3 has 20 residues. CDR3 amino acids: CASSQEMTGTGIYRGYGYTF. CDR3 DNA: TGCGCCAGCAGCCAAGAAATGACCGGGACAGGGATATATCGAGGGTATGGCTACACCTTC.

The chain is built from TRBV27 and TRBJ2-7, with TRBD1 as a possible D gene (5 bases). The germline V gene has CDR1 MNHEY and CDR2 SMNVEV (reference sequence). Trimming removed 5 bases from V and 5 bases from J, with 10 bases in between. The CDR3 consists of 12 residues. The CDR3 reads CASSPTGHEQYF. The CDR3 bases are TGTGCCAGCAGTCCCACAGGTCACGAGCAGTACTTC.

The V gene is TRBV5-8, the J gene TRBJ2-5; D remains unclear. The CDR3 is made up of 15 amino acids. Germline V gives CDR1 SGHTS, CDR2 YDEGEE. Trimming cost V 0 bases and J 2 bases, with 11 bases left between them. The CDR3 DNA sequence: TGTGCCAGCAGCTTGGAGCAGGTGGCGCAAGAGACCCAGTACTTC. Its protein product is CASSLEQVAQETQYF.

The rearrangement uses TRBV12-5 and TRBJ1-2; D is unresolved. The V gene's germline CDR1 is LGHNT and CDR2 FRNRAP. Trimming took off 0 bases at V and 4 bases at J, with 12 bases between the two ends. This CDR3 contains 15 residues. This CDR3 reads CASGLVLVEGYGYTF. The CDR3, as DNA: TGTGCTAGTGGTTTGGTACTAGTCGAAGGCTATGGCTACACCTTC.

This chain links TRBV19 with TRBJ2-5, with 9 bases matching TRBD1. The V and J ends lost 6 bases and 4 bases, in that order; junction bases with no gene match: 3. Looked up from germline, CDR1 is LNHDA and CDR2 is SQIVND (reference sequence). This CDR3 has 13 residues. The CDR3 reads CASSGQGRETQYF. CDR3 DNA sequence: TGTGCCAGTAGCGGACAGGGGCGAGAGACCCAGTACTTC.

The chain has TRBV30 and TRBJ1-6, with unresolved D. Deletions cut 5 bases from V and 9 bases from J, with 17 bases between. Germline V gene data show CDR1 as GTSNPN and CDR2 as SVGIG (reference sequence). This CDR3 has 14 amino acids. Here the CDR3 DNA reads TGTGCCTGGGTCCGAGGGTGGGGAAGTTCACCCCTCCACTTT. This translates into CAWVRGWGSSPLHF.

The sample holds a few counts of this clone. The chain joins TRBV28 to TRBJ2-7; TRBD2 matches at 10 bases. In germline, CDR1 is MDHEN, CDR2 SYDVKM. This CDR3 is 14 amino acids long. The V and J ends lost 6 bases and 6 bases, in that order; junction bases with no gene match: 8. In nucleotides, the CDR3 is TGTGCCAGCAGGCCAGAGCGGGAGGGCGCCGAGCAGTACTTC. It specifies CASRPEREGAEQYF.

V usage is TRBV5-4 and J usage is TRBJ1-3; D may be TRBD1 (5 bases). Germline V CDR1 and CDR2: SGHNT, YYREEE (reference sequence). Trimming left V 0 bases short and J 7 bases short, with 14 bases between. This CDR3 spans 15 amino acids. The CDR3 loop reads CASSLAGGSVNTIYF. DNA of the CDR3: TGTGCCAGCAGCTTGGCTGGGGGGTCGGTGAACACCATATATTTT.